A single T cell receptor (beta chain) is shown here with its context. Its antigen is unidentified. The sample originates from a study of shared clonotypes between healthy human individuals. Overall study results and limits: Memory subsets generally showed smaller estimated richness than naive subsets did. Rarefaction showed sorted-subset sequencing was incomplete despite large depth.

The assay was run at deep level. Clones were sequenced by immunoSEQ multiplex PCR, and TCRdb holds only the in-frame ones, with some missing. The table includes some 1.4 million clones, roughly 96% detected once. Germline V lookup: CDR1 LNHDA, CDR2 SQIVND (reference sequence). The V segment lost 7 bases and the J segment 5 bases; nucleotides outside the gene matches: 10. This CDR3 spans 15 amino acids. The origin of this receptor is a man aged 25-45 years in good health. Sequencing used naive CD4+ T cells sorted from blood. Subset given: CD45RA+ positively selected. This chain links TRBV19 with TRBJ2-5; 10 bases line up with TRBD2. This chain's CDR3 is CASTQLAGVGETQYF. The CDR3 DNA sequence: TGTGCCAGTACCCAGCTAGCGGGAGTGGGGGAGACCCAGTACTTC.